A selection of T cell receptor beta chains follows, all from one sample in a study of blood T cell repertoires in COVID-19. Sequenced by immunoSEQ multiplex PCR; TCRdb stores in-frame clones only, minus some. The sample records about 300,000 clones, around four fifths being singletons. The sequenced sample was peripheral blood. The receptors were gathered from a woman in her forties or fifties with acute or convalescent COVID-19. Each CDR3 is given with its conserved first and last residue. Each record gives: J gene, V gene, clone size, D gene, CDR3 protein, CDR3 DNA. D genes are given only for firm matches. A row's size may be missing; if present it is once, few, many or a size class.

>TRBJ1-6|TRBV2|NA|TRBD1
CASSRTGRTLTYNSPLHF
TGTGCCAGCAGTCGGACAGGACGGACTTTAACCTATAATTCACCCCTCCACTTT
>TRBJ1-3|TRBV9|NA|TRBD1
CASSVTGGTGNTIYF
TGTGCCAGCAGCGTTACAGGGGGAACTGGAAACACCATATATTTT
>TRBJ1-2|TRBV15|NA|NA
CATSRDTIGTPYGYTF
TGTGCCACCAGCAGAGATACGATTGGGACACCTTATGGCTACACCTTC
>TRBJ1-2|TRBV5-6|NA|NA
CASSLVQGHYGYTF
TGTGCCAGCAGCTTGGTACAGGGCCACTATGGCTACACCTTC
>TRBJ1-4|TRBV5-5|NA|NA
CASSWSLATNEKLFF
TGTGCCAGCAGCTGGAGCCTTGCAACTAATGAAAAACTGTTTTTT
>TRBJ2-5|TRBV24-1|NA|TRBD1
CATSDGTGGWETQYF
TGTGCCACCAGTGATGGGACAGGGGGTTGGGAGACCCAGTACTTC
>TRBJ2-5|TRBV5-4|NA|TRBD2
CASSSRLAGAQETQYF
TGTGCCAGCAGCTCCCGACTAGCGGGGGCCCAAGAGACCCAGTACTTC
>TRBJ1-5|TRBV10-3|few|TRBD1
CAISESTGEQPQHF
TGTGCCATCAGTGAGTCTACAGGGGAACAGCCCCAGCATTTT
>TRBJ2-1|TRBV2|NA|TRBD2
CASSRGLAGYNEQFF
TGTGCCAGCAGCCGAGGACTAGCGGGGTACAATGAGCAGTTCTTC
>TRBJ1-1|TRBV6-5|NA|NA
CASSYGQGSTEAFF
TGTGCCAGCAGTTACGGGCAGGGGAGTACTGAAGCTTTCTTT
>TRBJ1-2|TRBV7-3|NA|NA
CASSQGQTSNYGYTF
TGTGCCAGCAGTCAGGGGCAGACATCTAACTATGGCTACACCTTC
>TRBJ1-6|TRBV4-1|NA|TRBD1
CASSLVLTGGGNSPLHF
TGCGCCAGCAGCCTCGTCCTTACAGGGGGCGGGAATTCACCCCTCCACTTT
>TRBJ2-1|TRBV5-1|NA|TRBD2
CASGASGSGGEQFF
TGCGCCAGTGGAGCTAGCGGGAGTGGCGGTGAGCAGTTCTTC
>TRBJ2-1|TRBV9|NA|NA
CASSRLGGSSPNEQFF
TGTGCCAGCAGCCGTTTAGGGGGTTCCTCCCCCAATGAGCAGTTCTTC
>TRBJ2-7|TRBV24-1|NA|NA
CATSDSRLKDPGADSYEQYF
TGTGCCACCAGTGATTCTCGACTAAAGGACCCAGGAGCTGACTCCTACGAGCAATACTTC
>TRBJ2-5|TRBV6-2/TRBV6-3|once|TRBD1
CASSYSWQGAVETQYF
TGTGCCAGCAGTTACTCCTGGCAGGGGGCAGTCGAGACCCAGTACTTC
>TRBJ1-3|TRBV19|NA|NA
CASRALTAGIGNTIYF
TGTGCCAGTAGGGCTCTGACAGCAGGGATTGGAAACACCATATATTTT
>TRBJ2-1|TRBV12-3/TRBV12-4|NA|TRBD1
CASRRQGAYEQFF
TGTGCCAGCAGAAGACAGGGGGCCTATGAGCAGTTCTTC
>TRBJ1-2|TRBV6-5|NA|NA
CASSYSTRGRYGYTF
TGTGCCAGCAGTTACTCGACACGGGGTCGGTATGGCTACACCTTC
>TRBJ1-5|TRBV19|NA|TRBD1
CASSGTGGFNQPQHF
TGTGCCAGTAGCGGGACAGGGGGCTTTAATCAGCCCCAGCATTTT
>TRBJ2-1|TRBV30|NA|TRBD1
CAWLDRGRLAGAYNEQFF
TGTGCCTGGCTGGACAGGGGGCGGCTAGCGGGCGCCTACAATGAGCAGTTCTTC
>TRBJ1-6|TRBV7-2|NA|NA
CASSLPGGGNSPLHF
TGTGCCAGCAGCTTACCGGGAGGGGGGAATTCACCCCTCCACTTT
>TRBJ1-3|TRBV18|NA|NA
CASSPEGGGNTIYF
TGTGCCAGCTCACCGGAAGGGGGTGGAAACACCATATATTTT
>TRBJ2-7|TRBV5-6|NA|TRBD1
CASSTYLTGSSSYEQYF
TGTGCCAGCAGCACCTATCTGACAGGGTCTAGCTCCTACGAGCAGTACTTC
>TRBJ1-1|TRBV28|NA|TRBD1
CASSLEQGLIAFF
TGTGCCAGCAGCCTGGAACAGGGGCTTATAGCTTTCTTT
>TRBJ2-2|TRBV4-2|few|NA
CASSQTGELFF
TGTGCCAGCAGTCAGACCGGGGAGCTGTTTTTT
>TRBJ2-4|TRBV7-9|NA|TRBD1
CASSLGGTGGTKNIQYF
TGTGCCAGCAGCTTAGGCGGGACAGGGGGAACCAAAAACATTCAGTACTTC
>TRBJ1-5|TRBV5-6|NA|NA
CASSLDSQPQHF
TGTGCCAGCAGCTTGGATAGTCAGCCCCAGCATTTT
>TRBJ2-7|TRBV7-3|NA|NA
CASSLLRGEQYF
TGTGCCAGCAGCTTACTAAGGGGCGAGCAGTACTTC
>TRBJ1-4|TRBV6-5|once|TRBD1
CASGRTGSTNEKLFF
TGTGCCAGCGGGAGGACAGGCTCAACTAATGAAAAACTGTTTTTT
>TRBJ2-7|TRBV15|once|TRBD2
CATSGGTTSGGYEQYF
TGTGCCACCAGCGGAGGGACGACTAGCGGGGGCTACGAGCAGTACTTC
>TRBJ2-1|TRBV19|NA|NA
CASSRGQGPRYEQFF
TGTGCCAGTAGTAGGGGGCAGGGTCCCCGGTATGAGCAGTTCTTC
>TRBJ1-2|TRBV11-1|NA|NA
CASSLAARGPGYTF
TGTGCCAGCAGCTTAGCCGCCAGGGGACCTGGCTACACCTTC
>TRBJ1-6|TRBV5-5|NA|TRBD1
CASSFQGANSPLHF
TGTGCCAGCAGCTTTCAGGGGGCTAATTCACCCCTCCACTTT
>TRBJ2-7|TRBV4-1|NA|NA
CASSQAPSYEQYF
TGCGCCAGCAGCCAAGCCCCTAGCTACGAGCAGTACTTC
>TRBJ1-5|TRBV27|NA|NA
CASHPPRGDSNQPQHF
TGTGCCAGCCACCCCCCACGGGGGGATAGCAATCAGCCCCAGCATTTT
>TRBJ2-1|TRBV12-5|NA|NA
CASVGTPDEQFF
TGTGCTAGTGTAGGGACACCTGATGAGCAGTTCTTC
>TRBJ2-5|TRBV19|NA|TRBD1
CASSLQGAGETQYF
TGTGCCAGTAGCCTACAGGGGGCCGGAGAGACCCAGTACTTC
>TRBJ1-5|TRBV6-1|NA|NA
CASSETLIPGNQPQHF
TGTGCCAGCAGTGAAACTTTGATCCCGGGTAATCAGCCCCAGCATTTT
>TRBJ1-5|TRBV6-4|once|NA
CASSDGKGMPQHF
TGTGCCAGCTCGGACGGGAAGGGAATGCCCCAGCATTTT
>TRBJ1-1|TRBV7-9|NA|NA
CASSLPGSDTEAFF
TGTGCCAGCAGCTTACCGGGGTCCGACACTGAAGCTTTCTTT
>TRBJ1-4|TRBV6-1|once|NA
CASSEGSTGFGEKLFF
TGTGCCAGCAGTGAAGGGTCAACAGGGTTCGGCGAAAAACTGTTTTTT
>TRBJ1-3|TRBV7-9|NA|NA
CASSLLGGPGNTIYF
TGTGCCAGCAGCTTACTGGGGGGGCCTGGAAACACCATATATTTT
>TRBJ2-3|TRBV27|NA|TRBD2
CASSLYAGGTSGGGDTQYF
TGTGCCAGCAGTTTATACGCGGGCGGGACTAGCGGGGGGGGAGATACGCAGTATTTT
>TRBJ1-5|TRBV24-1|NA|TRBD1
CATSEHGQGGQPQHF
TGTGCCACCAGTGAGCACGGACAGGGCGGTCAGCCCCAGCATTTT
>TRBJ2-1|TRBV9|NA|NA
CASSGSQGSYNEQFF
TGTGCCAGCAGCGGATCCCAGGGCTCCTACAATGAGCAGTTCTTC
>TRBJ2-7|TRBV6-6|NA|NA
CASTLSNRAGEW
TGTGCCAGCACCCTCTCTAATCGGGCAGGGGAATGG
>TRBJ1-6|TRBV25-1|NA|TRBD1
CASSGGPDSPLHF
TGTGCCAGTTCAGGGGGCCCGGATTCACCCCTCCACTTT
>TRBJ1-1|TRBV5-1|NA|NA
CASSSTTNLNTEAFF
TGCGCCAGCAGCTCGACGACAAATTTGAACACTGAAGCTTTCTTT
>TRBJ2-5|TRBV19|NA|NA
CASSGRTQETQYF
TGTGCCAGTAGTGGGCGGACACAAGAGACCCAGTACTTC
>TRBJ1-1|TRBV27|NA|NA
CASRDLNTEAFF
TGTGCCAGCAGGGACTTGAACACTGAAGCTTTCTTT
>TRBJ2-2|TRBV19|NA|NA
CASSVSRVVGELFF
TGTGCCAGTAGTGTTAGCAGGGTGGTCGGGGAGCTGTTTTTT
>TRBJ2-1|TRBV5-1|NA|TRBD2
CASSLDLAGGLNEQFF
TGCGCCAGCAGCTTGGACTTAGCGGGGGGGCTCAATGAGCAGTTCTTC
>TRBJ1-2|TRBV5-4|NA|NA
CASSPDRTGYTF
TGTGCCAGCAGCCCAGACAGAACTGGCTACACCTTC
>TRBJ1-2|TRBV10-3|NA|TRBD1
CAISESPGQLNGYTF
TGTGCCATCAGTGAGTCACCGGGACAGCTGAACGGCTACACCTTC